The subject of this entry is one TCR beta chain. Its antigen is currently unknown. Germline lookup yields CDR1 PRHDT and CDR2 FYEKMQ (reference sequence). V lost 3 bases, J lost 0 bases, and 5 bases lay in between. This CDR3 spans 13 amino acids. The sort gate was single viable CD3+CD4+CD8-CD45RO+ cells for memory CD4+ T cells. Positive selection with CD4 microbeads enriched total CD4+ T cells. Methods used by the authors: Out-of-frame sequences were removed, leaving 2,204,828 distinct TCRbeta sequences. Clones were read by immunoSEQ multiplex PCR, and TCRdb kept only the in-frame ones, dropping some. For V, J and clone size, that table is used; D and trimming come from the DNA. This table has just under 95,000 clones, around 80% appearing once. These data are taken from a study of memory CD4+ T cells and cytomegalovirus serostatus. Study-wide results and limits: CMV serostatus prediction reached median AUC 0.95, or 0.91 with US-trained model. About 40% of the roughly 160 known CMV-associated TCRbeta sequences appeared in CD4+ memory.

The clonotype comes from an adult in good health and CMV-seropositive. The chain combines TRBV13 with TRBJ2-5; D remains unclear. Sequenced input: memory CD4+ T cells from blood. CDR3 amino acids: CASSLSDQETQYF. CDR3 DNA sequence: TGTGCCAGCAGCTTGTCAGACCAAGAGACCCAGTACTTC.